One and the same sample provided the 22 T cell receptor beta chains below, sequenced in a study of cytomegalovirus exposure and HLA in healthy donors. Method: immunoSEQ multiplex PCR; TCRdb's copy keeps in-frame clones and lacks some. The sample holds some 290,000 clones, roughly 88% seen once. Input material: PBMCs. These receptors were obtained from a man in his thirties or forties in good health and CMV-seronegative.

This clone showed up just once. V gene TRBV7-9 combines with J gene TRBJ1-6; the D gene is possibly TRBD1 (6 bases). The length of the CDR3 is 18 residues. Trimming left V 2 bases short and J 7 bases short, with 21 bases between. Looked up from germline, CDR1 is SEHNR and CDR2 is FQNEAQ (reference sequence). The CDR3 sequence: CASSLSRDRPASNSPLHF. CDR3 DNA: TGTGCCAGCAGCTTATCGCGTGACAGGCCCGCCTCAAATTCACCCCTCCACTTT. Drawing the rest from reference TRBV7-9 and TRBJ1-6, the complete variable domain is DTGVSQNPRHKITKRGQNVTFRCDPISEHNRLYWYRQTLGQGPEFLTYFQNEAQLEKSRLLSDRFSAERPKGSFSTLEIQRTEQGDSAMYLCASSLSRDRPASNSPLHFGNGTRLTVT.

The rearrangement joins TRBV18 to TRBJ2-5; 13 nucleotides line up with TRBD2. J gave up 2 bases and V 4 bases, and 4 bases lay outside the gene matches. CDR1 and CDR2 from the germline V gene are KGHSH and LQKENI. This CDR3 is built from 16 residues. The CDR3: CASSRRTSGGQETQYF. For the CDR3, the DNA is TGTGCCAGCTCACGGAGGACTAGCGGGGGACAAGAGACCCAGTACTTC. Filled out from reference TRBV18 and TRBJ2-5, the complete variable domain reads NAGVMQNPRHLVRRRGQEARLRCSPMKGHSHVYWYRQLPEEGLKFMVYLQKENIIDESGMPKERFSAEFPKEGPSILRIQQVVRGDSAAYFCASSRRTSGGQETQYFGPGTRLLVL.

The CDR3, as DNA: TGTGCCAGCTCACCAACCGGGACAGGGAAGAACACTGAAGCTTTCTTT. Residues: CASSPTGTGKNTEAFF. The V call is TRBV18, the J call TRBJ1-1; 9 bases agree with TRBD1. The CDR3 length is 16 residues. Germline V gives CDR1 KGHSH, CDR2 LQKENI. V trimming: 2 bases; J trimming: 1 base; junction bases outside the gene matches: 5.

The chain couples TRBV11-2 to TRBJ1-2; 7 bases are shared with TRBD1. This CDR3 comprises 13 residues. Germline V gene lookup returns CDR1 SGHAT and CDR2 FQNNGV. The J segment lost 5 bases and the V segment lost 4 bases, leaving 4 bases of the junction unmatched. The CDR3 here is CASSSPTGYGYTF. The CDR3 DNA sequence: TGTGCCAGCAGCTCCCCGACAGGGTATGGCTACACCTTC.

The chain links TRBV27 to TRBJ2-7, with TRBD1 matching 7 bases. After removal of 3 bases from V and 6 bases from J, the junction contained 8 bases not matched to a gene. This CDR3 is built from 14 residues. Germline loops: CDR1 MNHEY, CDR2 SMNVEV (reference sequence). The DNA for the CDR3 is TGTGCCAGCAGTTTGGGACAGCAGGCCCCCGAGCAGTACTTC. Translating gives CASSLGQQAPEQYF.

This chain connects TRBV25-1 to TRBJ1-2; D is unclear. This CDR3 contains 17 residues. The germline V and J ends were trimmed by 3 bases and 0 bases, with 17 bases remaining between them. CDR1 and CDR2 (germline): MGHDK, SYGVNS. CDR3 sequence: CASSDQRGQRANYGYTF. The CDR3, as DNA: TGTGCCAGCAGTGACCAGAGAGGCCAACGAGCTAACTATGGCTACACCTTC.

The V call is TRBV27, the J call TRBJ1-4; 9 bases map to TRBD1. Germline loops: CDR1 MNHEY, CDR2 SMNVEV (reference sequence). The CDR3 sequence is 18 residues long. With 4 bases clipped from V and 2 bases from J, the junction kept 11 bases outside the gene matches. The CDR3 sequence is CASSSKDRGTATNEKLFF. As DNA, the CDR3 is TGTGCCAGCAGTTCGAAAGACAGGGGGACGGCTACTAATGAAAAACTGTTTTTT.

This clone showed up just a few times. The chain employs TRBV10-3 and TRBJ1-2, with 9 bases identical to TRBD1. From germline, CDR1 is ENHRY and CDR2 SYGVKD. CDR3 length: 14 residues. V gave up 4 bases and J gave up 1 base; unmatched junction bases: 1. The CDR3 sequence: CAISGGQGNYGYTF. The CDR3 region has the DNA TGTGCCATCAGTGGGGGACAGGGTAACTATGGCTACACCTTC.

V usage is TRBV29-1 and J usage is TRBJ2-3, with D possibly matching TRBD1 (5 bases). The CDR3 consists of 14 residues. Germline loops: CDR1 SQVTM, CDR2 ANQGSEA. Trimming removed 3 bases at V and 0 bases at J, with 10 bases between. CDR3 sequence (DNA): TGCAGCGTTGAGGGGCAGGACAGCACAGATACGCAGTATTTT. It codes for CSVEGQDSTDTQYF.

This clone was recorded once. For the CDR3, the DNA is TGTGCCAGCAGTTTGGGGGGACTTCTTGAGTATTTT. It codes for CASSLGGLLEYF. The chain couples TRBV27 to TRBJ2-3; D is possibly TRBD2 (6 bases). The CDR3 covers 12 residues. Germline CDR1 MNHEY, CDR2 SMNVEV (reference sequence). Trimming took off 3 bases at V and 13 bases at J, with 14 bases between the two ends.

The CDR3 region is CSVGGASTDTQYF. CDR3 coding DNA: TGCAGCGTGGGGGGAGCTAGCACAGATACGCAGTATTTT. The rearrangement links TRBV29-1 to TRBJ2-3, with D possibly being TRBD2 (6 bases). V was pared by 6 bases and J by 0 bases, with 10 bases between. Germline values: CDR1 SQVTM, CDR2 ANQGSEA. The CDR3 spans 13 residues.

The chain has TRBV7-9 and TRBJ2-7; the D gene is possibly TRBD1 (6 bases). Looked up from germline, CDR1 is SEHNR and CDR2 is FQNEAQ (reference sequence). Trimming took 4 bases from V and 2 from J, leaving 18 bases between them. The length of the CDR3 is 16 residues. CDR3 sequence (DNA): TGTGCCAGCAGCTCTGATACGTTGTACAGGGCCTACGAGCAGTACTTC. It translates to CASSSDTLYRAYEQYF.

The V and J genes are TRBV18 and TRBJ2-7, with 7 positions matching TRBD1. Germline-derived CDR1 and CDR2 are KGHSH and LQKENI. J was trimmed by 6 bases and V by 4 bases; bases with no gene match: 3. The length of the CDR3 is 12 residues. This CDR3 is CASSRQGPEQYF. For the CDR3, the DNA is TGTGCCAGCTCACGACAGGGTCCCGAGCAGTACTTC. Using reference TRBV18 and TRBJ2-7 for the parts outside the CDR3, the full variable domain is NAGVMQNPRHLVRRRGQEARLRCSPMKGHSHVYWYRQLPEEGLKFMVYLQKENIIDESGMPKERFSAEFPKEGPSILRIQQVVRGDSAAYFCASSRQGPEQYFGPGTRLTVT.

The chain uses TRBV27 and TRBJ2-5; D is possibly TRBD2 (5 bases). From germline, CDR1 is MNHEY and CDR2 SMNVEV (reference sequence). The CDR3 totals 13 residues. V shed 3 bases and J shed 4 bases, with 9 bases lying between them. DNA of the CDR3: TGTGCCAGCAGTTTGACTATTATAGAGACCCAGTACTTC. Protein product: CASSLTIIETQYF.

The genes are TRBV4-1 and TRBJ1-5, with a possible D match to TRBD1 (5 bases). The CDR3 sequence is 19 residues long. Trimming took off 3 bases at V and 5 bases at J, with 26 bases between the two ends. Germline CDR1 is MGHRA and CDR2 is YSYEKL. The CDR3 DNA is TGCGCCAGCAGCCACCTATACGAACAGACGGGACTGGGCGATCAGCCCCAGCATTTT. It is translated as CASSHLYEQTGLGDQPQHF.

The chain couples TRBV7-6 to TRBJ2-7, with a tentative D call TRBD1 (5 bases). Germline-derived CDR1 and CDR2 are SGHVS and FNYEAQ. Trimming took off 6 bases at V and 3 bases at J, with 12 bases between the two ends. The length of the CDR3 is 13 residues. CDR3 sequence (DNA): TGTGCCAGCAGTAGCTCAGGGTTCTACGAGCAGTACTTC. It yields the protein CASSSSGFYEQYF.

The V call is TRBV5-4, the J call TRBJ2-1; no reliable D call. This CDR3 comprises 11 residues. V was pared by 5 bases and J by 5 bases, with 5 bases between. Germline assignment: CDR1 SGHNT and CDR2 YYREEE (reference sequence). CDR3 residues: CASSQDNEQFF. The DNA of the CDR3 is TGTGCCAGCAGTCAGGACAATGAGCAGTTCTTC.

V is TRBV19 and J is TRBJ2-7, with 10 nucleotides matching TRBD1. Per the germline V gene, CDR1 is LNHDA and CDR2 is SQIVND (reference sequence). V lost 3 bases and J lost 3; bases outside the gene matches: 8. The CDR3 has 16 amino acids. Here the CDR3 reads CASSMAWTGGYYEQYF. Here the CDR3 DNA reads TGTGCCAGTAGTATGGCGTGGACAGGGGGGTACTACGAGCAGTACTTC.

The CDR3 sequence is CASSVAGDEQFF. CDR3 DNA: TGTGCCAGCAGCGTAGCCGGGGATGAGCAGTTCTTC. The chain uses TRBV9 and TRBJ2-1; D possibly corresponds to TRBD2 (5 bases). Germline V gives CDR1 SGDLS, CDR2 YYNGEE. The germline V and J ends were trimmed by 0 bases and 8 bases, with 6 bases remaining between them. This CDR3 has 12 amino acids.

The table lists this clone with a few counts. The J gene is TRBJ1-6, the V gene TRBV15; 7 bases are shared with TRBD1. The CDR3 is 18 amino acids. The germline gives CDR1 LNHNV, CDR2 YYDKDF (reference sequence). V shed 2 bases, J shed 6 bases, and the junction held 13 bases outside the gene matches. The CDR3 coding sequence is TGTGCCACCAGCAGAACTCTTCCCGCAGGGGGACCTAATTCACCCCTCCACTTT. The encoded protein is CATSRTLPAGGPNSPLHF.

V and J are TRBV6-5 and TRBJ2-3, with TRBD2 matching over 9 bases. CDR1 and CDR2 (germline): MNHEY, SVGAGI. Trimming at V came to 6 bases and at J to 0 bases, leaving 4 bases not matched to a gene. The length of the CDR3 is 15 residues. CDR3 sequence (DNA): TGTGCCAGCAGGCTCGGACTAGCGAGCACAGATACGCAGTATTTT. Its translation: CASRLGLASTDTQYF.

V gene TRBV4-3 combines with J gene TRBJ2-1; a weak D match, TRBD1 (6 bases). Germline loops: CDR1 LGHNA, CDR2 YSLEER. The CDR3 loop spans 15 amino acids. V was pared by 4 bases and J by 3 bases, with 13 bases between. The CDR3: CASSPSQGLYNEQFF. The CDR3 DNA follows: TGCGCCAGCAGCCCCAGCCAGGGGCTCTACAATGAGCAGTTCTTC.